These 30 T cell receptor beta chains originate from one sample sequenced in a study of T cell responses to AZD1222 COVID-19 vaccine. The repertoire was sequenced with immunoSEQ multiplex PCR; TCRdb's copy has only in-frame clones and lacks some. Of about 48,000 clones listed, about 89% are singletons. Source: peripheral blood, taken 28 days after the second AZD1222 dose. The receptors derive from an adult who received the AZD1222 COVID-19 vaccine.

The V and J genes are TRBV5-1 and TRBJ1-1; perhaps TRBD1 as D (6 bases). The CDR3 extends over 15 amino acids. The V gene's germline CDR1 is SGHRS and CDR2 YFSETQ. The germline V and J ends were trimmed by 2 bases and 1 base, with 12 bases remaining between them. The CDR3 region is CASSFEGQQNTEAFF. CDR3 DNA sequence: TGCGCCAGCAGCTTTGAGGGACAACAGAACACTGAAGCTTTCTTT.

The chain employs TRBV4-3 and TRBJ1-1; D not resolved. Germline V CDR1 and CDR2: LGHNA, YSLEER. Trimming cost V 0 bases and J 3 bases, with 23 bases left between them. The CDR3 is 19 amino acids. The CDR3 spells CASSQDEVGSFSSDTEAFF. The CDR3 DNA is TGCGCCAGCAGCCAAGATGAGGTGGGCAGTTTTAGTTCGGACACTGAAGCTTTCTTT.

The V and J genes are TRBV7-9 and TRBJ1-3; D is perhaps TRBD1 (6 bases). CDR1 is SEHNR, CDR2 FQNEAQ, per germline (reference sequence). Trimming pared 6 bases from V and 2 bases from J, leaving 11 bases between. The CDR3 totals 14 residues. CDR3 sequence: CASSTGTTGNTIYF. In DNA form, the CDR3 reads TGTGCCAGCAGTACCGGGACAACTGGAAACACCATATATTTT.

The J gene is TRBJ2-1, the V gene TRBV19, with a tentative D call TRBD1 (5 bases). There are 13 residues in the CDR3. Germline CDR1 reads LNHDA; CDR2 reads SQIVND (reference sequence). V dropped 5 bases and J dropped 9 bases, with 14 bases sitting between them. The CDR3 sequence is CASSDPLDTEQFF. CDR3 in DNA: TGTGCCAGTAGTGACCCCCTGGACACTGAGCAGTTCTTC.

J is TRBJ1-4 and V is TRBV6-1, with 7 nucleotides matching TRBD1. This CDR3 is built from 15 residues. The germline V gene encodes CDR1 MNHNS and CDR2 SASEGT. Trimming took 3 bases from V and 7 from J; bases not matched to a gene: 8. The CDR3, as DNA: TGTGCCAGCAGTGAGGGAGGCAGGGGGGGTGAAAAACTGTTTTTT. As protein: CASSEGGRGGEKLFF.

The rearrangement links TRBV6-5 to TRBJ2-1; tentatively, D is TRBD2 (6 bases). This CDR3 contains 13 residues. Deletions cut 6 bases from V and 8 bases from J, with 14 bases between. CDR1 is MNHEY and CDR2 is SVGAGI in the germline V gene. In DNA, the CDR3 is TGTGCCAGCAGGGTACTAGCCCGAGATGAGCAGTTCTTC. It is translated as CASRVLARDEQFF.

J is TRBJ1-6 and V is TRBV7-9; D is undetermined. The V gene lost 6 bases and the J gene lost 5 bases, with 11 bases spanning the gap. The CDR3 totals 14 residues. CDR1 and CDR2 (germline): SEHNR, FQNEAQ (reference sequence). The CDR3 DNA reads as TGTGCCAGCAGTGGGATGTCTGATAATTCACCCCTCCACTTT. Amino acid sequence: CASSGMSDNSPLHF. The full variable domain, rest sourced from reference TRBV7-9 and TRBJ1-6, is DTGVSQNPRHKITKRGQNVTFRCDPISEHNRLYWYRQTLGQGPEFLTYFQNEAQLEKSRLLSDRFSAERPKGSFSTLEIQRTEQGDSAMYLCASSGMSDNSPLHFGNGTRLTVT.

The V gene is TRBV18, the J gene TRBJ2-7; tentatively, D is TRBD2 (6 bases). The CDR3 has 17 residues. Germline loops: CDR1 KGHSH, CDR2 LQKENI. V was trimmed by 1 base and J by 2 bases, leaving 18 bases between them. CDR3 nucleotides: TGTGCCAGCTCACCACGGGGTAGTGGGAGGCTAACCTACGAGCAGTACTTC. Protein sequence: CASSPRGSGRLTYEQYF. Filled out from reference TRBV18 and TRBJ2-7, the complete variable domain reads NAGVMQNPRHLVRRRGQEARLRCSPMKGHSHVYWYRQLPEEGLKFMVYLQKENIIDESGMPKERFSAEFPKEGPSILRIQQVVRGDSAAYFCASSPRGSGRLTYEQYFGPGTRLTVT.

The gene calls are TRBV19 and TRBJ1-2, with TRBD1 as a possible D gene (5 bases). Germline V gives CDR1 LNHDA, CDR2 SQIVND (reference sequence). The CDR3 covers 13 residues. CDR3 in amino acids: CATGGPANYGYTF. The CDR3 DNA is TGTGCTACGGGGGGACCAGCTAACTATGGCTACACCTTC.

The chain has TRBV28 and TRBJ1-5, with unresolved D. CDR3 length: 15 residues. The germline CDR1 and CDR2 sequences are MDHEN and SYDVKM. Trimming left V 6 bases short and J 2 bases short, with 14 bases between. The CDR3 nucleotides are TGTGCCAGCAGGTCCGGGAGATGGGGCAATCAGCCCCAGCATTTT. Translated, it gives CASRSGRWGNQPQHF.

The chain couples TRBV9 to TRBJ1-1; D gene unclear. Trimming removed 1 base from V and 0 bases from J, with 4 bases in between. CDR3 length: 13 amino acids. CDR1 is SGDLS and CDR2 is YYNGEE in the germline V gene. The CDR3 DNA follows: TGTGCCAGCAGCGTAAACCTGAACACTGAAGCTTTCTTT. Encoded protein: CASSVNLNTEAFF.

The J gene is TRBJ1-2, the V gene TRBV19, with 7 bases lining up with TRBD1. With 5 bases clipped from V and 5 bases from J, the junction kept 5 bases outside the gene matches. The germline gives CDR1 LNHDA, CDR2 SQIVND (reference sequence). This CDR3 has 13 amino acids. The CDR3 DNA follows: TGTGCCAGTAGTTTGGGACAGAGGTATGGCTACACCTTC. It yields the protein CASSLGQRYGYTF.

The count of this clone is one. J is TRBJ2-2 and V is TRBV28; TRBD1 or TRBD2 may be the D gene (5 bases each). V was pared by 3 bases and J by 2 bases, with 10 bases between. The germline V gene has CDR1 MDHEN and CDR2 SYDVKM. This CDR3 comprises 15 residues. CDR3 residues: CASSFSGRNTGELFF. CDR3 nucleotides: TGTGCCAGCAGTTTTTCGGGACGTAACACCGGGGAGCTGTTTTTT. The entire variable domain, with the rest obtained from reference TRBV28 and TRBJ2-2, is as follows: DVKVTQSSRYLVKRTGEKVFLECVQDMDHENMFWYRQDPGLGLRLIYFSYDVKMKEKGDIPEGYSVSREKKERFSLILESASTNQTSMYLCASSFSGRNTGELFFGEGSRLTVL.

J is TRBJ2-4 and V is TRBV2, with D maybe TRBD1 (5 bases). The CDR3 is made up of 17 amino acids. The germline CDR1 and CDR2 sequences are SNHLY and FYNNEI. V shed 3 bases and J shed 2 bases, with 17 bases lying between them. The CDR3 here is CASSENRVDSSKNIQYF. CDR3 in DNA: TGTGCCAGCAGTGAGAACCGGGTCGACAGCTCCAAAAACATTCAGTACTTC.

CDR3 DNA: TGTGCCAGTAGGGAACAGGGGGCAAATTCACCCCTCCACTTT. Protein product: CASREQGANSPLHF. The gene calls are TRBV19 and TRBJ1-6, with TRBD1 matching over 9 bases. After removal of 6 bases from V and 7 bases from J, the junction contained 4 bases not matched to a gene. In germline, CDR1 is LNHDA, CDR2 SQIVND (reference sequence). CDR3 length: 14 residues. Drawing the rest from reference TRBV19 and TRBJ1-6, the complete variable domain is DGGITQSPKYLFRKEGQNVTLSCEQNLNHDAMYWYRQDPGQGLRLIYYSQIVNDFQKGDIAEGYSVSREKKESFPLTVTSAQKNPTAFYLCASREQGANSPLHFGNGTRLTVT.

The chain employs TRBV5-1 and TRBJ2-1, with D uncertain. The CDR3 length is 15 residues. Germline CDR1 is SGHRS and CDR2 is YFSETQ. Trimming removed 0 bases from V and 8 bases from J, with 15 bases in between. The CDR3 coding sequence is TGCGCCAGCAGCTTGGCCGGGTATGTTGTCGATGAGCAGTTCTTC. This sequence encodes CASSLAGYVVDEQFF.

The table lists this clone with a count of one. The rearrangement links TRBV28 to TRBJ2-5; 8 bases align to TRBD1. Looked up from germline, CDR1 is MDHEN and CDR2 is SYDVKM. CDR3 length: 14 residues. Germline trimming cut 7 bases from V and 5 bases from J; bases unmatched to any gene: 9. CDR3 DNA sequence: TGTGCCAGCACACCTGCCAGGGGGCTGGAGACCCAGTACTTC. Translated, it gives CASTPARGLETQYF.

In its sample, this clone was seen a few times. The V gene is TRBV27, the J gene TRBJ2-7; no clear D. This CDR3 has 13 residues. V was trimmed by 0 bases and J by 7 bases, leaving 10 bases between them. The V gene's germline CDR1 is MNHEY and CDR2 SMNVEV (reference sequence). CDR3 in amino acids: CASSLSPGREQYF. The CDR3 DNA follows: TGTGCCAGCAGTTTATCCCCCGGAAGGGAGCAGTACTTC.

This clone was found a few times. The rearrangement uses TRBV10-2 and TRBJ2-7; perhaps TRBD2 as D (5 bases). V shed 3 bases and J shed 5 bases, with 17 bases lying between them. The CDR3 runs to 15 residues. Germline values: CDR1 WSHSY, CDR2 SAAADI. The DNA of the CDR3 is TGCGCCAGCAGTGAAACGGACGGGGAAGGGCACGAGCAGTACTTC. Translated: CASSETDGEGHEQYF.

The gene calls are TRBV29-1 and TRBJ2-1, with 10 bases identical to TRBD2. With 0 bases clipped from V and 4 bases from J, the junction kept 6 bases outside the gene matches. The CDR3 extends over 16 amino acids. Germline CDR1 and CDR2: SQVTM and ANQGSEA. Here the CDR3 reads CSVEDEASGGYNEQFF. The CDR3 DNA is TGCAGCGTTGAAGATGAGGCTAGCGGGGGATACAATGAGCAGTTCTTC.

This clone was seen once. The chain joins TRBV5-1 to TRBJ2-7, with 13 bases aligning to TRBD2. CDR1 and CDR2 from the germline V gene are SGHRS and YFSETQ. V gave up 5 bases and J gave up 0 bases; unmatched junction bases: 8. This CDR3 comprises 17 residues. CDR3 in amino acids: CASRVLAGGPTSYEQYF. CDR3 DNA: TGCGCCAGCAGAGTACTAGCGGGGGGGCCTACCTCCTACGAGCAGTACTTC.

The V call is TRBV5-4, the J call TRBJ1-3; TRBD1 matches 7 bases. Germline CDR1 SGHNT, CDR2 YYREEE (reference sequence). This CDR3 contains 16 residues. V shed 2 bases, J shed 0 bases, and the junction held 5 bases outside the gene matches. As DNA, the CDR3 is TGTGCCAGCAGCTTAGGGGACAGCAGCTCTGGAAACACCATATATTTT. This translates into CASSLGDSSSGNTIYF.

This clone has just one count. This chain links TRBV5-6 with TRBJ1-6; D unclear. V was cut by 1 base and J by 7 bases, with 6 bases left in between. Germline CDR1 and CDR2: SGHDT and YYEEEE. The CDR3 runs to 13 residues. This CDR3 reads CASSLLGNSPLHF. Here the CDR3 DNA reads TGTGCCAGCAGCTTGTTGGGGAATTCACCCCTCCACTTT. The full variable domain, with the rest looked up from reference TRBV5-6 and TRBJ1-6, is DAGVTQSPTHLIKTRGQQVTLRCSPKSGHDTVSWYQQALGQGPQFIFQYYEEEERQRGNFPDRFSGHQFPNYSSELNVNALLLGDSALYLCASSLLGNSPLHFGNGTRLTVT.

The J gene is TRBJ1-2, the V gene TRBV28, with 9 bases that match TRBD1. This CDR3 is built from 18 residues. The ends lost 1 base at V and 0 bases at J; junction bases unmatched: 9. Looked up from germline, CDR1 is MDHEN and CDR2 is SYDVKM. For the CDR3, the DNA is TGTGCCAGCAGTTTATTTTACAGGGGGCCCGACCCTAACTATGGCTACACCTTC. Amino acid sequence: CASSLFYRGPDPNYGYTF.

Written as DNA, the CDR3 is TGTGCCAGCAGTCCGCCGGGATTTGACGGAGCCAATGCCTTATATGGCTACACCTTC. Translating gives CASSPPGFDGANALYGYTF. The rearrangement links TRBV28 to TRBJ1-2; unclear D gene. The CDR3 has 19 residues. V was clipped by 5 bases and J by 5 bases, with 30 bases between them. Germline values: CDR1 MDHEN, CDR2 SYDVKM.

The rearrangement joins TRBV3-1 (or the pseudogene TRBV3-2) to TRBJ1-2, with D unclear. The germline gives CDR1 LGHDT, CDR2 YNNKEL (reference sequence). Trimming left V 1 base short and J 5 bases short, with 5 bases between. This CDR3 is 12 amino acids long. DNA for the CDR3: TGTGCCAGCAGCCAAGGGGCTTATGGCTACACCTTC. Residues: CASSQGAYGYTF.

V usage is TRBV7-2 and J usage is TRBJ1-1, with 7 positions matching TRBD1. J was trimmed by 4 bases and V by 5 bases; bases with no gene match: 7. Germline V gene data show CDR1 as SGHTA and CDR2 as FQGNSA. The CDR3 totals 14 residues. The CDR3 reads CASSLIPGGTEAFF. Here the CDR3 DNA reads TGTGCCAGCAGCCTGATCCCAGGGGGCACTGAAGCTTTCTTT. Together with reference TRBV7-2 and TRBJ1-1, the CDR3 gives the full variable domain: GAGVSQSPSNKVTEKGKDVELRCDPISGHTALYWYRQSLGQGLEFLIYFQGNSAPDKSGLPSDRFSAERTGGSVSTLTIQRTQQEDSAVYLCASSLIPGGTEAFFGQGTRLTVV.

V is TRBV20-1 and J is TRBJ1-2; unclear D gene. V dropped 6 bases and J dropped 2 bases, with 7 bases sitting between them. Germline V gene data show CDR1 as DFQATT and CDR2 as SNEGSKA (reference sequence). The CDR3 runs to 11 residues. The CDR3 protein is CSAYINYGYTF. Here the CDR3 DNA reads TGCAGTGCATATATAAACTATGGCTACACCTTC.

The chain has TRBV5-1 and TRBJ2-1; D perhaps matches TRBD1 (5 bases). Germline V gene data show CDR1 as SGHRS and CDR2 as YFSETQ. The CDR3 covers 14 residues. Between the trimmed V and J ends, which lost 2 bases and 4 bases, there was a span of 10 bases. CDR3 protein: CASSFGTGYNEQFF. CDR3 bases: TGCGCCAGCAGCTTCGGAACAGGTTACAATGAGCAGTTCTTC.

The chain carries TRBV18 and TRBJ2-7; TRBD2 might be the D (5 bases). Germline V gene lookup returns CDR1 KGHSH and CDR2 LQKENI. Between the trimmed V and J ends, which lost 0 bases and 2 bases, there was a span of 11 bases. This CDR3 comprises 15 residues. CDR3 region: CASSPPFDGTYEQYF. CDR3 sequence (DNA): TGTGCCAGCTCACCACCGTTTGACGGGACCTACGAGCAGTACTTC.